The entry that follows covers one TCR beta chain sequence. Its antigen is not identified. Germline V lookup: CDR1 MDHEN, CDR2 SYDVKM. The CDR3 contains 19 residues. V dropped 3 bases and J dropped 0; count of bases not matched to a gene: 16. The repertoire was sequenced with immunoSEQ multiplex PCR; TCRdb's copy has only in-frame clones and lacks some. The sample has tens of thousands of clones; about 83% are singletons. These data come from a study of identifying expanded T cells in peripheral blood. During the collection period, no donor immune events like infections were recorded. Study-wide points: Differentially abundant clones: roughly 1.3 between replicates, about 15 at 2 to 3 weeks, less than 20 at four.

The sample consisted of blood. The receptor's source is a person aged 18-70 years in good health. The chain joins TRBV28 to TRBJ1-1; 7 nucleotides agree with TRBD1. CDR3 nucleotides: TGTGCCAGCAGTTTTACTTCGGGCTGGACAGGTATCATGAACACTGAAGCTTTCTTT. Its translation is CASSFTSGWTGIMNTEAFF.